The 3 T cell receptor beta chains below all came from one sample that was sequenced in a study of Graves' ophthalmopathy and Graves' hyperthyroidism. The study amplified TCR beta CDR3 regions using RNA transcripts. RT-PCR was first run with HTBI primers, then multiplex PCR in a second round. TCRdb reprocessed the multiplex PCR reads via MiXCR and lists one record per CDR3 protein. This sample has about 500,000 distinct CDR3 sequences; approximately 35% occur once, and the top ten carry about 4.6%. Sequencing input: peripheral blood or thyroid tissue (not recorded which). The receptors originated from an adult man with Graves' hyperthyroidism.

Many counts were recorded for this clonotype. The chain combines TRBV20-1 with TRBJ1-3; D is ambiguous. The CDR3 has 16 amino acids. V lost 0 bases to trimming and J lost 0 bases, with 12 bases between them. The germline V gene encodes CDR1 DFQATT and CDR2 SNEGSKA (reference sequence). DNA of the CDR3: TGCAGTGCTAGAGAACCATTAAGCGTCTCTGGAAACACCATATATTTT. Its translation is CSAREPLSVSGNTIYF.

This clonotype was counted only a few times. V and J are TRBV28 and TRBJ1-5; no firm D call. Germline loops: CDR1 MDHEN, CDR2 SYDVKM. There are 16 residues in the CDR3. V was cut by 3 bases and J by 2 bases, with 14 bases left in between. CDR3 protein: CASSFGLGFGNQPQHF. In DNA, the CDR3 is TGTGCCAGCAGTTTCGGTCTGGGATTTGGCAATCAGCCCCAGCATTTT.

The rearrangement joins TRBV6-5 to TRBJ2-5; 12 nucleotides line up with TRBD2. The CDR3 sequence is 16 residues long. Per germline, CDR1 MNHEY and CDR2 SVGAGI. V gave up 4 bases and J gave up 5 bases; unmatched junction bases: 8. CDR3 sequence (DNA): TGTGCCAGCAGTTCTAGCGGGAGGGGCACCGGGGAGACCCAGTACTTC. Encoded protein: CASSSSGRGTGETQYF.